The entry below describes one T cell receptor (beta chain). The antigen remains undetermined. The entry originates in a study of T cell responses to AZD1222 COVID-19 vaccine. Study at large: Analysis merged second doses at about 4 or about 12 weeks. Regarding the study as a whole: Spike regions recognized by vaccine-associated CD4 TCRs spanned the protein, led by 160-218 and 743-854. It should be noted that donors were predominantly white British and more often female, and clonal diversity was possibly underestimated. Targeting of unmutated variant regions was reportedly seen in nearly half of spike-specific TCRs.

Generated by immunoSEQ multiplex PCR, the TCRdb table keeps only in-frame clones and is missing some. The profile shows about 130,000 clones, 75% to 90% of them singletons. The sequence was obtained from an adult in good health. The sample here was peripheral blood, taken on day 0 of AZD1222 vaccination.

As DNA, the CDR3 is TGTGCCAGCAGCTTGGACAGGGACAGGGAGCAGTTCTTC. This gives the protein CASSLDRDREQFF. The V gene is TRBV5-8, the J gene TRBJ2-1; the match to TRBD1 covers 8 bases. The CDR3 covers 13 residues. Germline trimming cut 0 bases from V and 10 bases from J; bases unmatched to any gene: 3. Germline V gives CDR1 SGHTS, CDR2 YDEGEE.